There are a few counts of the clone carrying this T cell receptor beta chain. The PCR made use of 60 Vbeta and 13 Jbeta primers. TCRdb's table, derived via immunoSEQ multiplex PCR, lists solely in-frame clones and lacks some. The sample has over 100,000 clones, 70% to 75% seen once. The data originate from a study of cytomegalovirus exposure and HLA in healthy donors. Germline CDR1 is SGHTS and CDR2 is YDEGEE. J lost 10 bases, V lost 4 bases, and 5 bases had no gene match. The CDR3 covers 14 residues. Sequenced sample: PBMCs. The chain uses TRBV5-8 and TRBJ1-6; 10 bases match TRBD1. This TCR was recovered from a middle-aged woman in good health and CMV-seropositive. CDR3 in amino acids: CASSPDRGYSPLHF. The CDR3 nucleotides are TGTGCCAGCAGCCCGGACAGGGGGTACTCACCCCTCCACTTT.